Listed below are T cell receptor beta chains from one sample, sequenced in a study of cytomegalovirus exposure and HLA in healthy donors. Data came from immunoSEQ multiplex PCR; TCRdb stores just in-frame clones and leaves some out. The sample lists 150,000 to 200,000 clones; 80% were seen once. The sequenced sample consisted of PBMCs. The receptor set was obtained from a man between 18 and 35 years old in good health and CMV-seropositive. Both conserved end residues are part of each CDR3. A D gene is named only where the DNA matches it firmly. Expanded clones are given a class, and other clones once, few, many or no size at all.

v_call: TRBV6-6; d_call: NA; clone_size: NA; j_call: TRBJ1-2; cdr3_nt: TGTGCCAGCAGTTACTCTCCACAGGGCCCGTATGGCTACACCTTC; cdr3_aa: CASSYSPQGPYGYTF
v_call: TRBV28; d_call: NA; clone_size: NA; j_call: TRBJ2-7; cdr3_nt: TGCGCCAGCAGTTTCGGTTCCGGGAGAACCTACGAGCAGTACTTC; cdr3_aa: CASSFGSGRTYEQYF
v_call: TRBV4-1; d_call: TRBD1; clone_size: NA; j_call: TRBJ2-1; cdr3_nt: TGCGCCAGCAGCCAAGACAGGGGGATAGGGGGCGATGAGCAGTTCTTC; cdr3_aa: CASSQDRGIGGDEQFF
v_call: TRBV7-9; d_call: TRBD2; clone_size: NA; j_call: TRBJ2-1; cdr3_nt: TGTGCCAGCTTCCCGGGGGGCTACAATGAGCAGTTCTTC; cdr3_aa: CASFPGGYNEQFF
v_call: TRBV29-1; d_call: TRBD1; clone_size: NA; j_call: TRBJ1-2; cdr3_nt: TGCAGCGTTGACGGACAGGGGGCTGTCGGCTACACCTTC; cdr3_aa: CSVDGQGAVGYTF
v_call: TRBV4-3; d_call: NA; clone_size: NA; j_call: TRBJ1-5; cdr3_nt: TGCGCCAGCAGCCAAGACAACACCCTAGCAGGCAATCAGCCCCAGCATTTT; cdr3_aa: CASSQDNTLAGNQPQHF
v_call: TRBV7-9; d_call: NA; clone_size: few; j_call: TRBJ2-6; cdr3_nt: TGTGCCAGCAGCTTAGACACAGGGAGGGCCAACGTCCTGACTTTC; cdr3_aa: CASSLDTGRANVLTF
v_call: TRBV7-9; d_call: NA; clone_size: NA; j_call: TRBJ1-1; cdr3_nt: TGTGCCAGCAGCTTCCCGGTATCGGACACTGAAGCTTTCTTT; cdr3_aa: CASSFPVSDTEAFF
v_call: TRBV4-1; d_call: TRBD2; clone_size: NA; j_call: TRBJ2-5; cdr3_nt: TGCGCCAGCAGCCAAGATCATTGGCCTAAAGGGACTAGCCAAGAGACCCAGTACTTC; cdr3_aa: CASSQDHWPKGTSQETQYF
v_call: TRBV27; d_call: NA; clone_size: NA; j_call: TRBJ2-4; cdr3_nt: TGTGCCGGACAACCAGGGACACCGACCCCTTGGGCCAAAAACATTCAGTACTTC; cdr3_aa: CAGQPGTPTPWAKNIQYF
v_call: TRBV10-3; d_call: NA; clone_size: NA; j_call: TRBJ2-7; cdr3_nt: TGTGCCATCAGTGAGTCACAGGTAGCCTACGAGCAGTGCTTC; cdr3_aa: CAISESQVAYEQCF
v_call: TRBV19; d_call: NA; clone_size: NA; j_call: TRBJ2-2; cdr3_nt: TGTGCCAGTAAGACACAGGTTAACACCGGGGAGCTGTTTTTT; cdr3_aa: CASKTQVNTGELFF
v_call: TRBV9; d_call: NA; clone_size: NA; j_call: TRBJ1-2; cdr3_nt: TGTGCCAGCAGCACTGGACAGATTACTAACTATGGCTACACCTTC; cdr3_aa: CASSTGQITNYGYTF
v_call: TRBV28; d_call: NA; clone_size: once; j_call: TRBJ1-1; cdr3_nt: TGTGCCAGCAGCTTCGACTCGGACAGAGAAGCTTTCTTT; cdr3_aa: CASSFDSDREAFF
v_call: TRBV27; d_call: TRBD2; clone_size: NA; j_call: TRBJ2-1; cdr3_nt: TGTGCCAGCAGTTTTGCGGGAGGGCAGGATGAGCAGTTCTTC; cdr3_aa: CASSFAGGQDEQFF
v_call: TRBV19; d_call: NA; clone_size: NA; j_call: TRBJ2-7; cdr3_nt: TGTGCCAGTAGTGGAGTCCCCTACGAGCAGTACTTC; cdr3_aa: CASSGVPYEQYF
v_call: TRBV7-9; d_call: TRBD1; clone_size: NA; j_call: TRBJ2-1; cdr3_nt: TGTGCCAGCAGCTTAGCAGGGGGCTTTTACAATGAGCAGTTCTTC; cdr3_aa: CASSLAGGFYNEQFF
v_call: TRBV7-8; d_call: TRBD1; clone_size: NA; j_call: TRBJ1-2; cdr3_nt: TGTGCCAGCAGCTTAGACAGGGGACCACCTTTTTACTATGGCTACACCTTC; cdr3_aa: CASSLDRGPPFYYGYTF
v_call: TRBV6-1; d_call: TRBD1; clone_size: NA; j_call: TRBJ1-3; cdr3_nt: TGTGCCAGCAGCTGGACAGGGGAAGGAAACACCATATATTTT; cdr3_aa: CASSWTGEGNTIYF
v_call: TRBV27; d_call: TRBD2; clone_size: once; j_call: TRBJ2-1; cdr3_nt: TGTGCCAGCAGTTTAGTGGGAGGGCCCTACAATGAGCAGTTCTTC; cdr3_aa: CASSLVGGPYNEQFF
v_call: TRBV2; d_call: NA; clone_size: NA; j_call: TRBJ2-1; cdr3_nt: TGTGCCAGCAGTGGAAGGAGGGACAGAAGGAGTAATGAGCAGTTCTTC; cdr3_aa: CASSGRRDRRSNEQFF
v_call: TRBV6-4; d_call: TRBD2; clone_size: once; j_call: TRBJ2-3; cdr3_nt: TGTGCCAGCAGGCCGAGCGGGGACACAGATACGCAGTATTTT; cdr3_aa: CASRPSGDTDTQYF
v_call: TRBV7-9; d_call: NA; clone_size: NA; j_call: TRBJ2-7; cdr3_nt: TGTGCCAGCAGCTCCGACTTGCTCTCCTACGAGCAGTACTTC; cdr3_aa: CASSSDLLSYEQYF
v_call: TRBV15; d_call: NA; clone_size: NA; j_call: TRBJ2-5; cdr3_nt: TGTGCCACCAGGGAGGGGACCGGTTGGTGGACCCAGTACTTC; cdr3_aa: CATREGTGWWTQYF
v_call: TRBV27; d_call: TRBD1; clone_size: few; j_call: TRBJ2-7; cdr3_nt: TGTGCCAGCAGTTTGGGACAGATCCCCTACGAGCAGTACTTC; cdr3_aa: CASSLGQIPYEQYF
v_call: TRBV5-1; d_call: TRBD1; clone_size: once; j_call: TRBJ2-7; cdr3_nt: TGCGCCAGCAGCTTGGCGGGACAGGGTTTGAGCTACGAGCAGTACTTC; cdr3_aa: CASSLAGQGLSYEQYF
v_call: TRBV28; d_call: TRBD2; clone_size: NA; j_call: TRBJ2-1; cdr3_nt: TGTGCCAGCAGGCGCGGGGGTAACTGGAACAATGAGCAGTTCTTC; cdr3_aa: CASRRGGNWNNEQFF
v_call: TRBV5-1; d_call: NA; clone_size: NA; j_call: TRBJ2-2; cdr3_nt: TGCGCCAGCAGCCTGGACAGCTCGAACACCGGGGAGCTGTTTTTT; cdr3_aa: CASSLDSSNTGELFF
v_call: TRBV19; d_call: TRBD1; clone_size: NA; j_call: TRBJ1-1; cdr3_nt: TGTGCCAGTAGTAAGGACAGGGTTGGCGTGAACACTGAAGCTTTCTTT; cdr3_aa: CASSKDRVGVNTEAFF
v_call: TRBV11-2; d_call: NA; clone_size: NA; j_call: TRBJ2-1; cdr3_nt: TGTGCCAGCAGCTTAGGGGGTGCGGGTTCCTACAATGAGCAGTTCTTC; cdr3_aa: CASSLGGAGSYNEQFF
v_call: TRBV20-1; d_call: NA; clone_size: NA; j_call: TRBJ2-5; cdr3_nt: TGCAGCCAGACATCCAGGGAGACCCAGTACTTC; cdr3_aa: CSQTSRETQYF
v_call: TRBV29-1; d_call: TRBD2; clone_size: NA; j_call: TRBJ2-1; cdr3_nt: TGCAGCACCTTGGGGGGGGGTCCTGCCTACAATGAGCAGTTCTTC; cdr3_aa: CSTLGGGPAYNEQFF
v_call: TRBV27; d_call: NA; clone_size: NA; j_call: TRBJ2-7; cdr3_nt: TGTGCCAGCAGCCCTACAGGGACCTACGAGCAGTACTTC; cdr3_aa: CASSPTGTYEQYF
v_call: TRBV27; d_call: TRBD1; clone_size: few; j_call: TRBJ2-7; cdr3_nt: TGTGCCAGCAGTCCAACAGGGGGTAACCTACAGGAGCAGTACTTC; cdr3_aa: CASSPTGGNLQEQYF
v_call: TRBV13; d_call: TRBD1; clone_size: NA; j_call: TRBJ1-4; cdr3_nt: TGTGCCAGCAGCCCGGGACAGGGGACTAATGAAAAACTGTTTTTT; cdr3_aa: CASSPGQGTNEKLFF
v_call: TRBV19; d_call: NA; clone_size: NA; j_call: TRBJ2-1; cdr3_nt: TGTGCCAGTGCGGTGGTCCACAATGAGCAGTTCTTC; cdr3_aa: CASAVVHNEQFF
v_call: TRBV29-1; d_call: NA; clone_size: once; j_call: TRBJ1-2; cdr3_nt: TGCAGCGTTGAAGCACAGACTAATGGCTACACCTTC; cdr3_aa: CSVEAQTNGYTF
v_call: TRBV10-3; d_call: TRBD1; clone_size: NA; j_call: TRBJ2-5; cdr3_nt: TGTGCCATCAGTGAGGGGACAGGGGTCCTCCAAGAGACCCAGTACTTC; cdr3_aa: CAISEGTGVLQETQYF
v_call: TRBV2; d_call: TRBD1; clone_size: NA; j_call: TRBJ2-2; cdr3_nt: TGTGCCAGCAGTCTTAGTGGGCAGGGGGCAAACGGGGAGCTGTTTTTT; cdr3_aa: CASSLSGQGANGELFF
v_call: TRBV21-1; d_call: NA; clone_size: NA; j_call: TRBJ2-2; cdr3_nt: TGTGCCAGCAGCCCAAACCTCCGGACTAGTGGGGGGGGTGGAGGCACCGGGGAGCTGTTTTTT; cdr3_aa: CASSPNLRTSGGGGGTGELFF
v_call: TRBV6-1; d_call: TRBD1; clone_size: NA; j_call: TRBJ1-5; cdr3_nt: TGTGCCAGCAGTGGATTTACAGGGGGCAGTCAGCCCCAGCATTTT; cdr3_aa: CASSGFTGGSQPQHF
v_call: TRBV19; d_call: NA; clone_size: NA; j_call: TRBJ2-7; cdr3_nt: TGTGCCAGTAGTCCCCCAACAGGGCCGGCAGAGCAGTACTTC; cdr3_aa: CASSPPTGPAEQYF
v_call: TRBV6-5; d_call: NA; clone_size: NA; j_call: TRBJ2-5; cdr3_nt: TGTGCCAGCAGTTACGGGGGGGCCGAAGAGACCCAGTACTTC; cdr3_aa: CASSYGGAEETQYF
v_call: TRBV19; d_call: NA; clone_size: NA; j_call: TRBJ2-5; cdr3_nt: TGTGCCAGTAGTATAGGAGAGGGTTTGGGGGAGACCCAGTACTTC; cdr3_aa: CASSIGEGLGETQYF
v_call: TRBV27; d_call: NA; clone_size: once; j_call: TRBJ1-2; cdr3_nt: TGTGCCAGCAGTTTATCGGGGGGGATTTATGGCTACACCTTC; cdr3_aa: CASSLSGGIYGYTF